This T cell receptor (beta chain) derives from a study of CD4 T cells in relation to SARS-CoV-2 and coronaviruses. Across the whole study: PBMCs were cultured with antigen for roughly nine days before TCR beta sequencing.

This CDR3 comprises 14 residues. The germline V gene has CDR1 ENHRY and CDR2 SYGVKD. Trimming took off 2 bases at V and 0 bases at J, with 4 bases between the two ends. Survey-level TCR-beta sequencing used DNA from CEF-cultured naive and memory CD4+ T cells. Method: immunoSEQ multiplex PCR; TCRdb's copy keeps in-frame clones and lacks some. Of about 36,000 clones in the sample, about 80% are singletons; the top ten hold more than 6%. Naive and memory CD4+ T cells were separated from cryopreserved PBMCs. This clone came up once. What it binds is unknown. The V gene is TRBV10-3, the J gene TRBJ1-4, with unresolved D. This sequence originates from an adult with COVID-19. The source material was naive CD4+ T cells from PBMCs, cultured in vitro. Subset reported: naive CD4+ T cells isolated by negative enrichment. CDR3 sequence (DNA): TGTGCCATCAGTGAGGACACAACTAATGAAAAACTGTTTTTT. Translating it yields CAISEDTTNEKLFF.